Sequencing of this T cell receptor (beta chain) was carried out in a study of T cell repertoires in cytomegalovirus infection. In the study overall: It was the public TCR beta signatures that indicated both CMV infection and matching HLA type. Study findings and constraints: CMV-specific TCR beta clonotypes restricted by HLA-C dominated the ex vivo response.

This clonotype was detected only a few times. What it recognizes is unknown. The germline CDR1 and CDR2 sequences are MGHRA and YSYEKL. The CDR3 covers 14 residues. The V end was cut by 0 bases, the J end by 2 bases, with 7 bases between. One entry per CDR3 protein, called by TCRdb with MiXCR from the reads. The sample shows hundreds of thousands of distinct CDR3 sequences, 35% to 45% of them seen only once. This chain links TRBV4-1 with TRBJ2-5, with D possibly TRBD1 on 5 matching bases. The sequence was collected from a human donor in good health (CMV status not recorded). Some clones in this sample may be carry-over from other donors' samples. Sequenced sample: PBMCs. The CDR3: CASSQDKGQETQYF. DNA of the CDR3: TGCGCCAGCAGCCAAGATAAGGGGCAAGAGACCCAGTACTTC.